The clone carrying this T cell receptor beta chain has just a few counts. Its antigen is as yet unknown. This entry is derived from a study of T-cell reconstitution after alpha-beta-depleted transplantation in children. Study conclusions and caveats: T cells produced anew were the main source of T-cell counts and diversity one year after transplant. Several hundred expanded graft clones reportedly supplied alpha-beta T cells about two months after transplant.

TCRbeta library preparation incorporated unique molecular identifiers. TCRdb reanalysed the PCR reads using MiXCR and keeps one entry per CDR3 protein. This table has approximately 520,000 distinct CDR3 sequences, over 10% appearing once. Germline V CDR1 and CDR2: MNHEY, SVGAGI. The ends were cut back, 4 bases at V and 10 bases at J, with 14 bases in the middle. The CDR3 sequence is 13 residues long. The TCR was taken from a female patient between 2 and 15 years old who had a stem cell transplant for aplastic anemia, so the T cells may come from the graft donor. V gene TRBV6-5 combines with J gene TRBJ2-1; D is perhaps TRBD2 (6 bases). The source was PBMCs, mostly from graft donor cells, collected 180 days after TCRalphabeta/CD19-depleted stem cell transplant. The CDR3 is CASSSRLGQEQFF. DNA of the CDR3: TGTGCCAGCAGTTCACGACTAGGTCAGGAGCAGTTCTTC.